One and the same sample provided the 28 T cell receptor beta chains below, sequenced in a study of graft-versus-host responses after intestinal transplantation. TCRdb keeps only in-frame clones here, not all; method: immunoSEQ multiplex PCR. The table shows about 98,000 clones, with about 84% occurring only once. Sequenced here: PBMCs, sampled 255 days after intestinal transplant. These receptors came from a human patient who received an intestinal transplant, so some T cells may come from the graft donor.

The chain uses TRBV21-1 and TRBJ2-7. TRBV21-1 is deemed a pseudogene. CDR3 size: 14 residues. The CDR3 DNA reads as TGTGCCAGCAGCAAGCTCGCCATGGCCTACGAGCAGTACTTC. It is translated as CASSKLAMAYEQYF.

This clone was seen only a few times. This rearrangement joins TRBV28 to TRBJ2-7; D ambiguous. Germline V CDR1 and CDR2: MDHEN, SYDVKM. The ends were cut back, 4 bases at V and 7 bases at J, with 17 bases in the middle. This CDR3 has 14 residues. The CDR3 DNA sequence: TGTGCCAGCAGTTCGACCCTTTGGGATGGGGAGCAGTACTTC. Translation: CASSSTLWDGEQYF.

J is TRBJ1-1 and V is TRBV18, with D unclear. There are 11 residues in the CDR3. Germline V gives CDR1 KGHSH, CDR2 LQKENI. Trimming took 3 bases from V and 11 from J, leaving 10 bases between them. CDR3 loop: CASSPAEEAFF. The DNA of the CDR3 is TGTGCCAGCTCACCGGCAGAAGAGGCTTTCTTT.

The rearrangement uses TRBV21-1 and TRBJ2-3; the table's D call, TRBD2, has no DNA check behind it. TRBV21-1 is a pseudogene. The CDR3 contains 18 residues. The CDR3 DNA follows: TGTGCCAGCAGCAAAGGGGTGGTGGCTAGCGGGGGGACAGATACGCAGTATTTT. It is translated as CASSKGVVASGGTDTQYF.

This sequence joins TRBV5-4 and TRBJ2-1, with TRBD2 as a possible D gene (5 bases). Trimming removed 3 bases at V and 6 bases at J, with 16 bases between. This CDR3 is 15 amino acids long. Germline loops: CDR1 SGHNT, CDR2 YYREEE (reference sequence). The CDR3 nucleotides read TGTGCCAGCAGCTCCCCAGACCTAGCAATCAATGAGCAGTTCTTC. It is translated as CASSSPDLAINEQFF.

The chain has TRBV21-1 and TRBJ2-7; the table's D call of TRBD2 was not tested on the DNA. TRBV21-1 corresponds to a pseudogene. The CDR3 covers 16 residues. The CDR3 sequence: CASSKTGGPSSYEQYF. For the CDR3, the DNA is TGTGCCAGCAGCAAAACGGGGGGCCCAAGCTCCTACGAGCAGTACTTC.

The chain joins TRBV15 to TRBJ2-2; 7 bases map to TRBD1. CDR1 is LNHNV and CDR2 is YYDKDF in the germline V gene (reference sequence). The CDR3 length is 16 residues. Trimming removed 2 bases from V and 4 bases from J; junction bases left unmatched: 7. The CDR3 bases are TGTGCCACCAGCAGACACTGGGACAGTCCCACCGGGGAGCTGTTTTTT. Translated: CATSRHWDSPTGELFF.

The V call is TRBV28, the J call TRBJ2-1, with 9 bases aligning to TRBD2. With 3 bases clipped from V and 2 bases from J, the junction kept 2 bases outside the gene matches. Germline V CDR1 and CDR2: MDHEN, SYDVKM. This CDR3 spans 15 amino acids. CDR3 bases: TGTGCCAGCAGTTTTCAGCGGGGGGCCTACAATGAGCAGTTCTTC. Translated, it gives CASSFQRGAYNEQFF.

This chain links TRBV19 with TRBJ2-5, with TRBD2 identical over 7 bases. The CDR3 has 13 residues. In germline, CDR1 is LNHDA, CDR2 SQIVND (reference sequence). After removal of 6 bases from V and 4 bases from J, the junction contained 5 bases not matched to a gene. The CDR3 DNA reads TGTGCCAGTAGCTTGAGGGAGGGAGAGACCCAGTACTTC. It specifies CASSLREGETQYF.

As regards this clone: The DNA is left out, because the CDR3 cannot be placed on it with certainty; the CDR3 is given as TCRdb lists it. This chain joins TRBV6-1 and TRBJ2-5; no DNA check was done on the table's D call, TRBD2. Germline V lookup: CDR1 MNHNS, CDR2 SASEGT. 16 amino acids form the CDR3, both terminal residues included. The CDR3 reads CASSEGWASGSETQNF.

V is TRBV27 and J is TRBJ2-3; tentatively, D is TRBD2 (6 bases). Germline assignment: CDR1 MNHEY and CDR2 SMNVEV (reference sequence). The CDR3 sequence is 15 residues long. Trimming took off 5 bases at V and 2 bases at J, with 14 bases between the two ends. CDR3 DNA: TGTGCCAGCAGTGCAACCCTAGCGTTCACAGATACGCAGTATTTT. It codes for CASSATLAFTDTQYF.

This clone was seen once. The chain links TRBV5-4 to TRBJ2-2; either TRBD1 or TRBD2 may fit D (5 bases each). The CDR3 runs to 15 residues. CDR1 SGHNT and CDR2 YYREEE come from the germline V gene (reference sequence). V gave up 4 bases and J gave up 5 bases, with 15 bases separating them. This chain's CDR3 is CASSPGRSQTGELFF. The CDR3 nucleotides read TGTGCCAGCAGCCCGGGGCGGAGCCAGACCGGGGAGCTGTTTTTT.

This chain uses TRBV5-6 with TRBJ2-5; 8 positions match TRBD2. The CDR3 spans 13 residues. J was trimmed by 6 bases and V by 4 bases; bases with no gene match: 5. Germline CDR1 is SGHDT and CDR2 is YYEEEE. CDR3: CASSRAGAKTQYF. Here the CDR3 DNA reads TGTGCCAGCAGCCGAGCGGGAGCAAAGACCCAGTACTTC.

Written as DNA, the CDR3 is TGTGCCAGCAGCTTAGATGAAACAGGCACCTACGAGCAGTACTTC. Translation gives CASSLDETGTYEQYF. This chain links TRBV7-9 with TRBJ2-7, with D possibly being TRBD1 (5 bases). This CDR3 has 15 amino acids. Germline V CDR1 and CDR2: SEHNR, FQNEAQ (reference sequence). The V end lost 1 base, the J end lost 2 bases, and 12 bases lay between the germline ends.

The chain uses TRBV30 and TRBJ1-2; TRBD1 matches 7 bases. The CDR3 has 15 amino acids. The V segment lost 4 bases and the J segment 2 bases; nucleotides outside the gene matches: 10. Germline-derived CDR1 and CDR2 are GTSNPN and SVGIG (reference sequence). In DNA form, the CDR3 reads TGTGCCTGGATCGGCACAGGGGCCCCAAACTATGGCTACACCTTC. Residues: CAWIGTGAPNYGYTF. The full variable domain, completed using reference TRBV30 and TRBJ1-2, is SQTIHQWPATLVQPVGSPLSLECTVEGTSNPNLYWYRQAAGRGLQLLFYSVGIGQISSEVPQNLSASRPQDRQFILSSKKLLLSDSGFYLCAWIGTGAPNYGYTFGSGTRLTVV.

This chain uses TRBV10-3 with TRBJ2-7; either TRBD1 or TRBD2 may supply D (6 bases each). Germline V gene data show CDR1 as ENHRY and CDR2 as SYGVKD. The CDR3 has 17 residues. The V end lost 0 bases, the J end lost 0 bases, and 15 bases lay between the germline ends. Here the CDR3 reads CAISESPRDIISYEQYV. The CDR3 region has the DNA TGTGCCATCAGTGAGTCACCGCGGGACATTATCTCCTACGAGCAGTACGTC.

This chain links TRBV6-6 with TRBJ1-2, with 7 positions matching TRBD1. The trim removed 0 bases at V and 8 bases at J, leaving 3 bases unmatched. This CDR3 spans 13 amino acids. Germline lookup yields CDR1 MNHNY and CDR2 SVGAGI (reference sequence). DNA for the CDR3: TGTGCCAGCAGTTACTCAGGGGGCCGGGGCTACACCTTC. Translated: CASSYSGGRGYTF.

V is TRBV9 and J is TRBJ2-3; unclear D gene. The CDR3 runs to 14 residues. With 3 bases removed from V and 4 bases from J, the gap between germline ends came to 12 bases. Germline V gene sequence: CDR1 SGDLS, CDR2 YYNGEE. CDR3 coding DNA: TGTGCCAGCAGCGAGACCGCTCAGCCAGATACGCAGTATTTT. Its translation is CASSETAQPDTQYF.

The chain employs TRBV18 and TRBJ2-7, with TRBD1 as a possible D gene (5 bases). Germline V gives CDR1 KGHSH, CDR2 LQKENI. The CDR3 loop spans 16 amino acids. V dropped 5 bases and J dropped 4 bases, with 21 bases sitting between them. The CDR3 DNA follows: TGTGCCAGCTCAGGGCAGCGTACAGGTGGGGTGTACGAGCAGTACTTC. Its protein is CASSGQRTGGVYEQYF.

The V call is TRBV27, the J call TRBJ2-1; D is undetermined. Germline V gives CDR1 MNHEY, CDR2 SMNVEV (reference sequence). V gave up 6 bases and J gave up 5 bases, with 14 bases separating them. The CDR3 sequence is 14 residues long. The CDR3 bases are TGTGCCAGCAGCCCAGGTAACCTCCACAATGAGCAGTTCTTC. Its translation is CASSPGNLHNEQFF.

The chain couples TRBV5-5 to TRBJ2-7; no reliable D call. V was clipped by 4 bases and J by 3 bases, with 11 bases between them. The CDR3 is made up of 13 amino acids. Looked up from germline, CDR1 is SGHKS and CDR2 is YYEKEE (reference sequence). The CDR3 DNA reads as TGTGCCAGCAGCCCGGACGGCTACTACGAGCAGTACGTC. The encoded protein is CASSPDGYYEQYV.

The rearrangement links TRBV11-1 to TRBJ2-3; 14 bases line up with TRBD2. The CDR3 spans 16 residues. After removal of 5 bases from V and 6 bases from J, the junction contained 7 bases not matched to a gene. Germline CDR1 SGHAT, CDR2 FQDESV (reference sequence). The CDR3 DNA is TGTGCCAGCAGCCTGACTAGCGGGGGGGCCTTGGATACGCAGTATTTT. This encodes CASSLTSGGALDTQYF.

V gene TRBV27 combines with J gene TRBJ2-1; tentatively, D is TRBD1 (6 bases). The germline V gene has CDR1 MNHEY and CDR2 SMNVEV (reference sequence). With 4 bases removed from V and 8 bases from J, the gap between germline ends came to 15 bases. The CDR3 extends over 14 amino acids. DNA for the CDR3: TGTGCCAGCAGTTCCCCCTACAGGGTGGATGAGCAGTTCTTC. Translation gives CASSSPYRVDEQFF.

The rearrangement uses TRBV5-4 and TRBJ2-5, with D possibly being TRBD2 (6 bases). Trimming pared 3 bases from V and 5 bases from J, leaving 14 bases between. Germline assignment: CDR1 SGHNT and CDR2 YYREEE (reference sequence). This CDR3 contains 14 residues. The CDR3 nucleotides are TGTGCCAGCAGCTGGGGACTCCGCAGGGAGACCCAGTACTTC. Translation gives CASSWGLRRETQYF.

The chain is built from TRBV6-5 and TRBJ2-2; TRBD2 matches 8 bases. The ends lost 10 bases at V and 5 bases at J; junction bases unmatched: 12. There are 15 residues in the CDR3. CDR1 and CDR2 from the germline V gene are MNHEY and SVGAGI. Here the CDR3 reads CATGGWPGNTGELFF. The CDR3 DNA is TGTGCCACGGGGGGGTGGCCGGGTAATACCGGGGAGCTGTTTTTT.

This clone was detected a few times. CDR3 amino acids: CARSAGQGPVSETQYF. The CDR3 DNA sequence: TGTGCCAGAAGCGCAGGACAGGGTCCGGTGTCAGAGACCCAGTACTTC. This chain uses TRBV7-5 with TRBJ2-5; TRBD1 is taken as the D call from the table, unchecked against the DNA. TRBV7-5 is given as a pseudogene. This CDR3 contains 16 residues.

The table lists this clone with a few counts. The chain has TRBV7-9 and TRBJ2-3; D not resolved. CDR1 is SEHNR and CDR2 is FQNEAQ in the germline V gene (reference sequence). The CDR3 covers 16 residues. V was trimmed by 5 bases and J by 4 bases, leaving 19 bases between them. CDR3 in amino acids: CASSPLGGGVADTQYF. The CDR3 DNA reads TGTGCCAGCAGCCCTCTTGGCGGTGGGGTGGCAGATACGCAGTATTTT. Complete variable domain (other parts from reference TRBV7-9 and TRBJ2-3): DTGVSQNPRHKITKRGQNVTFRCDPISEHNRLYWYRQTLGQGPEFLTYFQNEAQLEKSRLLSDRFSAERPKGSFSTLEIQRTEQGDSAMYLCASSPLGGGVADTQYFGPGTRLTVL.

In this sample, this clone turned up a few times. The chain couples TRBV21-1 to TRBJ1-1. TRBV21-1 is noted as a pseudogene. There are 14 residues in the CDR3. In DNA, the CDR3 is TGTGCCAGCAGCAGTGCTAGCATGAACACTGAAGCTTTCTTT. Translation gives CASSSASMNTEAFF.